What follows are 11 T cell receptor beta chains derived from one specimen sequenced in a study of long-term antiretroviral therapy in people with HIV. An immunoSEQ assay, version v3.0, was performed at survey level. The data were produced by immunoSEQ multiplex PCR, yet TCRdb's version contains in-frame clones alone and is incomplete. Altogether roughly 32,000 clones are present, 97% being singletons, with the ten largest covering 1.5% to 2%. This specimen consisted of unsorted PBMCs, obtained 7.6 years after starting antiretroviral therapy. The source is a man aged 25 to 45 with HIV.

V usage is TRBV19 and J usage is TRBJ1-6; tentatively, D is TRBD1 (5 bases). This CDR3 spans 12 amino acids. V was clipped by 1 base and J by 10 bases, with 5 bases between them. Germline CDR1 LNHDA, CDR2 SQIVND (reference sequence). Here the CDR3 reads CASSIGGSPLHF. For the CDR3, the DNA is TGTGCCAGTAGTATAGGGGGGTCACCCCTCCACTTT.

To note about this clone: Germline and junction disagree at one end, which may indicate a read error. The chain employs TRBV7-7 and TRBJ2-7; tentatively, D is TRBD1 (6 bases). Germline CDR1 SSHAT, CDR2 FNYEAQ (reference sequence). The CDR3 has 16 amino acids. In nucleotides, the CDR3 is TGTGCTAGCAGCTTACGTACAGGGCCGGTATCTACGGAGCAGTACTTC. Translated: CASSLRTGPVSTEQYF. Using reference TRBV7-7 and TRBJ2-7 for the parts outside the CDR3, the full variable domain is GAGVSQSPRYKVTKRGQDVTLRCDPISSHATLYWYQQALGQGPEFLTYFNYEAQPDKSGLPSDRFSAERPEGSISTLTIQRTEQRDSAMYRCASSLRTGPVSTEQYFGPGTRLTVT.

V and J are TRBV19 and TRBJ2-5, with a possible D match to TRBD2 (6 bases). The CDR3 sequence is 13 residues long. Trimming cost V 5 bases and J 5 bases, with 12 bases left between them. Looked up from germline, CDR1 is LNHDA and CDR2 is SQIVND (reference sequence). The CDR3 DNA sequence: TGTGCCAGTAGTCCAAGACTAGGCGAGACCCAGTACTTC. Translation: CASSPRLGETQYF.

This chain connects TRBV5-1 to TRBJ2-5; 7 bases are a match to TRBD1. The CDR3 has 14 amino acids. Trimming at V came to 2 bases and at J to 2 bases, leaving 3 bases not matched to a gene. Germline V lookup: CDR1 SGHRS, CDR2 YFSETQ. The CDR3: CASSLGTEQETQYF. DNA of the CDR3: TGCGCCAGCAGCTTAGGGACAGAACAAGAGACCCAGTACTTC.

The chain combines TRBV6-5 with TRBJ1-4, with TRBD1 as a possible D gene (5 bases). Germline V gene sequence: CDR1 MNHEY, CDR2 SVGAGI. Trimming stripped 5 bases from V and 12 bases from J, with 16 bases between. The length of the CDR3 is 13 residues. DNA of the CDR3: TGTGCCAGCAGTCCTAGAGCCAAAGGGGAACTGTTTTTT. As protein: CASSPRAKGELFF.

The V call is TRBV13, the J call TRBJ2-7, with D possibly TRBD1 on 5 matching bases. Germline V gene sequence: CDR1 PRHDT, CDR2 FYEKMQ (reference sequence). The CDR3 has 15 amino acids. The V and J ends lost 3 bases and 2 bases respectively, with 14 bases between them. The CDR3 DNA reads TGTGCCAGCAGCTTTTCAGGGATGGGGACCTACGAGCAGTACTTC. Amino acid sequence: CASSFSGMGTYEQYF.

The gene calls are TRBV4-2 and TRBJ2-3; 8 bases fit TRBD2. V shed 5 bases and J 6 bases; nucleotides not matched to a gene: 19. This CDR3 contains 18 residues. CDR1 and CDR2 (germline): LGHNA, YNFKEQ. The CDR3 reads CASSSGPAGEDWADTQYF. In DNA form, the CDR3 reads TGTGCCAGCAGCTCGGGGCCAGCGGGAGAGGACTGGGCGGATACGCAGTATTTT.

The CDR3 sequence is CASRLQTGWTEAFF. CDR3 in DNA: TGTGCCAGCAGGCTCCAGACAGGGTGGACTGAAGCTTTCTTT. This chain uses TRBV6-1 with TRBJ1-1, with 7 bases lining up with TRBD1. CDR3 length: 14 residues. In germline, CDR1 is MNHNS, CDR2 SASEGT. The trim removed 6 bases at V and 5 bases at J, leaving 9 bases unmatched.

This clone was observed once. The chain is built from TRBV6-1 and TRBJ1-2; 10 nucleotides line up with TRBD1. The germline CDR1 and CDR2 sequences are MNHNS and SASEGT. V shed 1 base and J 7 bases; nucleotides not matched to a gene: 12. CDR3 length equals 17 residues. CDR3 bases: TGTGCCAGCAGTGAAGGGTTCAGAGGGGACAGGGGAAGTGGCTACACCTTC. Translated, it gives CASSEGFRGDRGSGYTF.

The chain employs TRBV7-3 and TRBJ2-2; possibly TRBD1 for D (5 bases). The CDR3 is 14 residues long. CDR1 and CDR2 (germline): SGHTA, FQGTGA. V lost 5 bases and J 0 bases, leaving 7 bases between the germline ends. This CDR3 reads CASSEQANTGELFF. CDR3 sequence (DNA): TGTGCCAGCAGCGAACAGGCGAACACCGGGGAGCTGTTTTTT.

The chain joins TRBV2 to TRBJ1-1; 9 nucleotides agree with TRBD1. J lost 1 base, V lost 4 bases, and 4 bases had no gene match. Germline loops: CDR1 SNHLY, CDR2 FYNNEI. The CDR3 sequence is 15 residues long. This CDR3 is CASSVGGQGNTEAFF. CDR3 nucleotides: TGTGCCAGCAGTGTCGGGGGACAGGGGAACACTGAAGCTTTCTTT. Complete variable domain (other parts from reference TRBV2 and TRBJ1-1): EPEVTQTPSHQVTQMGQEVILRCVPISNHLYFYWYRQILGQKVEFLVSFYNNEISEKSEIFDDQFSVERPDGSNFTLKIRSTKLEDSAMYFCASSVGGQGNTEAFFGQGTRLTVV.